This TCR beta chain is drawn from a study of neoadjuvant anti-PD-1 for oral cavity cancer. Findings of the study overall: Treg/Th17 ratio rose with pretreatment blood and fell with post-treatment tumor TCRbeta clonality.

Note on this clone: Its antigen is undetermined.

This CDR3 region has 14 residues. V was pared by 5 bases and J by 5 bases, with 15 bases between. Germline V gene data show CDR1 as MNHEY and CDR2 as SVGAGI. The time point was: after neoadjuvant nivolumab, at surgical resection. Cohort: HPV-negative, locally advanced oral cavity squamous cell carcinoma patients. Blood cells were analyzed directly, without culture or expansion. Method: immunoSEQ multiplex PCR; TCRdb's copy keeps in-frame clones and lacks some. The table includes nearly 10,000 clones, roughly 62% detected once. This specimen consisted of PBMCs, obtained after nivolumab (anti-PD-1) treatment. The chain couples TRBV6-5 to TRBJ1-1; D call uncertain. The sequence came from a person aged 35-79 years with oral cavity squamous cell carcinoma. CDR3 loop: CASSPRSPGTEAFF. In nucleotides, the CDR3 is TGTGCCAGCAGTCCACGCTCCCCGGGGACTGAAGCTTTCTTT.